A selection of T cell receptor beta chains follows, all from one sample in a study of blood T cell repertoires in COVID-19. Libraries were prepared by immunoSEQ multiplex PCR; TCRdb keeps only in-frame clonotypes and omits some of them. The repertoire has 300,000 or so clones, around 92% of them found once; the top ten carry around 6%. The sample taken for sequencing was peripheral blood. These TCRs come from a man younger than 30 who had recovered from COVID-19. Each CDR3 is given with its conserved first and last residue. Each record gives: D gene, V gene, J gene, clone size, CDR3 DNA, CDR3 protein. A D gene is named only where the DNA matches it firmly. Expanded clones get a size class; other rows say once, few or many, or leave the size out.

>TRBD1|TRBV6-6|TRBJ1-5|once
TGTGCCAGCAGTCCCAGAGGGGGCAGGGGAAAGAATCAGCCCCAGCATTTT
CASSPRGGRGKNQPQHF
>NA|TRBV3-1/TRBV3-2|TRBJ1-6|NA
TGTGCCAGCAGCCAAGGAGCGGACTTGGGCTCCTATAATTCACCCCTCCACTTT
CASSQGADLGSYNSPLHF
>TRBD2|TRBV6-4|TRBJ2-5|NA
TGTGCCAGCAGTGACTCGAGTCGAGCGGGAGTACCCTCGGCCCAGTACTTC
CASSDSSRAGVPSAQYF
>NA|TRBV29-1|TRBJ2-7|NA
TGCAGCGTTGAGGACAGCTCCTACGAGCAGTACTTC
CSVEDSSYEQYF
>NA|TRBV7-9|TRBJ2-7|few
TGTGCCAGCAGCTTAGGGCAGGGCAACGAGCAGTACTTC
CASSLGQGNEQYF
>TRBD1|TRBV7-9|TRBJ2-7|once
TGTGCCAGCAGCTCCATAGACAGGGGATTATACGAGCAGTACTTC
CASSSIDRGLYEQYF
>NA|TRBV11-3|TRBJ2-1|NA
TGTGCCAGCAGCTTAGATTCAGGGACCTACAATGAGCAGTTCTTC
CASSLDSGTYNEQFF
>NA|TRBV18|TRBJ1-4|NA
TGTGCCAGCTCACCAAACAGGGCTGGTGAAAAACTGTTTTTT
CASSPNRAGEKLFF
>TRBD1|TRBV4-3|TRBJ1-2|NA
TGCGCCAGCAGCCACCGGGACAGTCCAAACTATGGCTACACCTTC
CASSHRDSPNYGYTF
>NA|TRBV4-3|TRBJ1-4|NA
TGCGCCAGCAGCCAAGATCAGGATGAAAAACTGTTTTTT
CASSQDQDEKLFF
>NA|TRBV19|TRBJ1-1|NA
TGTGCCAGTTGCACGTCAGGGGATGAAGCTTTCTTT
CASCTSGDEAFF
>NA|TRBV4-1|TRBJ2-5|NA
TGCGCCAGCAGCCAAGTCCTAGGGGGCCAAGAGACCCAGTACTTC
CASSQVLGGQETQYF
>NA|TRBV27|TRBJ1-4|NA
TGTGCCAGCAGTAGAGCCTACAGGGTCGGTAATGAAAAACTGTTTTTT
CASSRAYRVGNEKLFF
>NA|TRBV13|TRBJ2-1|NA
TGTGCCAGCAGCTTAGGCCCTGGGCCCTACAATGAGCAGTTCTTC
CASSLGPGPYNEQFF
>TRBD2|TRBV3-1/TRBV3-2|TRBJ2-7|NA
TGTGCCAGCAGCCCGCGGGAGACCTACGAGCAGTACTTC
CASSPRETYEQYF
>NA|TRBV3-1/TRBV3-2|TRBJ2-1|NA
TGTGCCAGCAGCCAAGGTCTCCGTGAGCAGTTCTTC
CASSQGLREQFF
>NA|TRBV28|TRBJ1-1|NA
TGTGCCAGCAGTTCCGCTCAGGAGGGTTACACTGGAGCTTTCTTT
CASSSAQEGYTGAFF
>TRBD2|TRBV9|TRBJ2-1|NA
TGTGCCAGCAGCGGACTTAGCGGGGCCCACAATGAGCAGTTCTTC
CASSGLSGAHNEQFF
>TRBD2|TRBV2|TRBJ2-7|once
TGTGCCAGCAGGCAGGGACTAGTCTACGAGCAGTACTTC
CASRQGLVYEQYF
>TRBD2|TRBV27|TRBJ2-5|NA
TGTGCCAGCAGTCTACTAGCGGGAGTTCCAGAGACCCAGTACTTC
CASSLLAGVPETQYF
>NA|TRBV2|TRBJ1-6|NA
TGTGCCAGCGCAAGGACAGCTTCACCCCTCCACTTT
CASARTASPLHF
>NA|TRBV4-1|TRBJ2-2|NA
TGCGCCAGCAGCCAAGAGAGAGGGGAGCTGTTTTTT
CASSQERGELFF
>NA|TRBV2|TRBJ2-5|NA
TGTGCCAGCAATCCCCGAGGGCCGTCGGAGACCCAGTACTTC
CASNPRGPSETQYF
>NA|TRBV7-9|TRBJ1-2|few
TGTGCCAGCAGTTTAGCCTCTCTTATAGTTCCCACCTTC
CASSLASLIVPTF
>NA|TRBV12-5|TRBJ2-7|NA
TGTGCTAGTGGTTTGGTATCGGGCTACGAGCAGTACTTC
CASGLVSGYEQYF
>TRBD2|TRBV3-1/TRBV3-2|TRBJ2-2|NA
TGTGCCAGCAGCCAAGTTAGCGGGGCCGCCGGGGAGCTGTTTTTT
CASSQVSGAAGELFF
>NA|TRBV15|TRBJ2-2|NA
TGTGCCACCAGCAGAGAAGCTAGCGTGAAGTTTAGGGAGCTGTTTTTT
CATSREASVKFRELFF
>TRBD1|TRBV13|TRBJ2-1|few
TGTGCCAGCAGGATCAGGGGGCGGATTGAGCAGTTCTTC
CASRIRGRIEQFF
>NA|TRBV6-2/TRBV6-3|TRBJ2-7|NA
TGTGCCAGCAGCCAGAGCTACGAGCAGTACTTC
CASSQSYEQYF
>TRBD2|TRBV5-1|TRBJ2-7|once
TGCGCCAGCAGCACCCGGACTAGCGACGAGCAGTACTTC
CASSTRTSDEQYF
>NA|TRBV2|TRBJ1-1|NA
TGTGCCAGCAGCAGGGAGGGCGTCACTGAAGCTTTCTTT
CASSREGVTEAFF
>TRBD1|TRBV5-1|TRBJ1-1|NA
TGCGCCAGCCGATCGGGACAGGAGAACACTGAAGCTTTCTTT
CASRSGQENTEAFF
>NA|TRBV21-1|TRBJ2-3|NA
TGTGCCACCCGGGGACTAGCGGGGGGCCTCATCGGAGATACGCAGTATTTT
CATRGLAGGLIGDTQYF
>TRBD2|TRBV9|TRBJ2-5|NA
TGTGCCAGCAGCGCGGGACTAGCGGGAGGGGGACAAGAGACCCAGTACTTC
CASSAGLAGGGQETQYF
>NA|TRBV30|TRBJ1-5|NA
TGTGCCTGGAGTGTGGTAGGGGGTAATCAGCCCCAGCATTTT
CAWSVVGGNQPQHF
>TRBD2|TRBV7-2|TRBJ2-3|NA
TGTGCCAGCAGCACCCGACTAGCGGGGGACCGCACAGATACGCAGTATTTT
CASSTRLAGDRTDTQYF
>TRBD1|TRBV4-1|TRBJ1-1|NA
TGCGCCAGCAGTAGGACAGGGGAATTTGTCTTT
CASSRTGEFVF
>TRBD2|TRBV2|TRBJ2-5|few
TGTGCCAGCACGCGGGGGGCCGACGAGACCCAGTACTTC
CASTRGADETQYF
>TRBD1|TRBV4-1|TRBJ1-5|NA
TGCGCCAGCAGCCAGTTACAGGGGTCCGGCCAGCCCCAGCATTTT
CASSQLQGSGQPQHF
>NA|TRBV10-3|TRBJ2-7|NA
TGTGCCATCAGTGGGACAGGAGGGAGCTCCTACGAGCAGTACTTC
CAISGTGGSSYEQYF
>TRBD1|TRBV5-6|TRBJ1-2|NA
TGTGCCAGCAGCTCTGGACAGGGGGTGGGGAGTGGCTACACCTTC
CASSSGQGVGSGYTF
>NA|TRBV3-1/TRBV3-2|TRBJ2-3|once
TGTGCCAGCAGCCAAGAAAGAGGTGCGGATACGCAGTATTTT
CASSQERGADTQYF
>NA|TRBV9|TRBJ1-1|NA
TGTGCCAGCAGCGTAGCAGGAGGAGGGACTGAAGCTTTCTTT
CASSVAGGGTEAFF
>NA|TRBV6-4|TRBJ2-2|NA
TGTGCCAGCAGTGAACGGTTCGCCGGGGAGCTGTTTTTT
CASSERFAGELFF
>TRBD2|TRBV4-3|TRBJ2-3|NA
TGCGCCAGCAGCCAAGACAGGACGGGGGGGGGAGATACGCAGTATTTT
CASSQDRTGGGDTQYF
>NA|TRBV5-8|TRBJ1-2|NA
TGTGCCAGCAGCTTTGACACGAACTATGGCTACACCTTC
CASSFDTNYGYTF
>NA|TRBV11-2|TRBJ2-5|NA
TGTGCCAGCAGCCCTAAACAGCCTCGACCAGAGACCCAGTACTTC
CASSPKQPRPETQYF
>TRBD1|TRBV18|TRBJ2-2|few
TGTGCCAGCTGCCGTTGGGACAGGGCGAACACCGGGGAGCTGTTTTTT
CASCRWDRANTGELFF